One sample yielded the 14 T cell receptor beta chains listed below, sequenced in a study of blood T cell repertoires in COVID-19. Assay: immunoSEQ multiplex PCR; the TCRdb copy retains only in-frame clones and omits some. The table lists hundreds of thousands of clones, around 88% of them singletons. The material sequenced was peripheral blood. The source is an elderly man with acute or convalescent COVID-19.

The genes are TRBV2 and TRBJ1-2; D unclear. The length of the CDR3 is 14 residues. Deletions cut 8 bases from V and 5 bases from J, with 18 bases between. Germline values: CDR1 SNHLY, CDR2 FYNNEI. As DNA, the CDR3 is TGTGCCAGCGTCGTGGACGCGGGTTCGTATGGCTACACCTTC. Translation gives CASVVDAGSYGYTF.

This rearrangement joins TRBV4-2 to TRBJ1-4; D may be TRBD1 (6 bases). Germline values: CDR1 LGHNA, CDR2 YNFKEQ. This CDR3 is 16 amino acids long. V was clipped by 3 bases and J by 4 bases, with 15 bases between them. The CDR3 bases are TGTGCCAGCAGCCATGTCAGACAGGAGGTTAATGAAAAACTGTTTTTT. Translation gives CASSHVRQEVNEKLFF.

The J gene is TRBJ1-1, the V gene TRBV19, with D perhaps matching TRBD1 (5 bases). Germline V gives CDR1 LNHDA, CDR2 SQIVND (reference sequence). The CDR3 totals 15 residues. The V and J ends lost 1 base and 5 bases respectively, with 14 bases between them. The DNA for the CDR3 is TGTGCCAGTAGTATAGTCGGGGGGGGTGAGACTGAAGCTTTCTTT. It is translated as CASSIVGGGETEAFF.

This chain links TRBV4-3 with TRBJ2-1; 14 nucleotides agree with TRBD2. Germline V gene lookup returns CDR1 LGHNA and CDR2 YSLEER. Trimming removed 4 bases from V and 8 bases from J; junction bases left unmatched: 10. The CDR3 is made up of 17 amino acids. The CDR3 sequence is CASSPLGLAGGNYEQFF. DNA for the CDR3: TGCGCCAGCAGCCCTCTCGGACTAGCGGGGGGCAACTATGAGCAGTTCTTC.

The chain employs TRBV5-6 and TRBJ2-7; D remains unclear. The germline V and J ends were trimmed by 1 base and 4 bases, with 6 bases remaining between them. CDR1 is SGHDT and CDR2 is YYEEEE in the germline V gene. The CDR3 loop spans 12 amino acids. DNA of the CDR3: TGTGCCAGCAGCTTGTCCCAGTACGAGCAGTACTTC. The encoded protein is CASSLSQYEQYF.

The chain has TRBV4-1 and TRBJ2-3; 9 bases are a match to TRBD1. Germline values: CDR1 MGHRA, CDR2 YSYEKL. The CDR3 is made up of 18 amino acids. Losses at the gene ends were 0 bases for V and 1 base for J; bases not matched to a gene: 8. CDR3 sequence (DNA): TGCGCCAGCAGCCAAGATCCCACAGGGGGCTGGGGCACAGATACGCAGTATTTT. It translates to CASSQDPTGGWGTDTQYF.

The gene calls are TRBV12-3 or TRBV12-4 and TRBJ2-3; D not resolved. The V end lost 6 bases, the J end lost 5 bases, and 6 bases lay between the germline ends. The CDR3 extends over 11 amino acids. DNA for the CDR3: TGTGCCAGCAGACTTCGAGATACGCAGTATTTT. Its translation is CASRLRDTQYF.

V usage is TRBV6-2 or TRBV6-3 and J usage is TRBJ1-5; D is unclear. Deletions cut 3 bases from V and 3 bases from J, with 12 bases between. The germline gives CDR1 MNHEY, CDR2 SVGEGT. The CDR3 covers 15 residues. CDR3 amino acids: CASSYAAGPNQPQHF. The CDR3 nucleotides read TGTGCCAGCAGTTATGCAGCAGGCCCCAATCAGCCCCAGCATTTT.

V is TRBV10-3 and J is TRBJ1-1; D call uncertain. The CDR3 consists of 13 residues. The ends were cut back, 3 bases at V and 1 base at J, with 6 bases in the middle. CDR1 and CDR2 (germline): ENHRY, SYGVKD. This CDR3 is CAISEARNTEAFF. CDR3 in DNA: TGTGCCATCAGTGAAGCGCGGAACACTGAAGCTTTCTTT.

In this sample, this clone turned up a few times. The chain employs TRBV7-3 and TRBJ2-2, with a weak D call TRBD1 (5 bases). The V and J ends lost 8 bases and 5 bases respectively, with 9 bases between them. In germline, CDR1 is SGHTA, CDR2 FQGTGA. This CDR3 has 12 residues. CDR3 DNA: TGTGCCAGCCAGGGCGGAACCGGGGAGCTGTTTTTT. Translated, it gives CASQGGTGELFF.

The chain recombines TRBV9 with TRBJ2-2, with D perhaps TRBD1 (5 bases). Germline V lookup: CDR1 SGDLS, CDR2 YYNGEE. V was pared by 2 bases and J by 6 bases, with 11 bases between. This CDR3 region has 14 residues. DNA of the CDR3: TGTGCCAGCAGCGTGGACAAAAGGGCCGGGGAGCTGTTTTTT. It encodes CASSVDKRAGELFF. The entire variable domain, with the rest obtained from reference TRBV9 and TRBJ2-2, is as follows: DSGVTQTPKHLITATGQRVTLRCSPRSGDLSVYWYQQSLDQGLQFLIQYYNGEERAKGNILERFSAQQFPDLHSELNLSSLELGDSALYFCASSVDKRAGELFFGEGSRLTVL.

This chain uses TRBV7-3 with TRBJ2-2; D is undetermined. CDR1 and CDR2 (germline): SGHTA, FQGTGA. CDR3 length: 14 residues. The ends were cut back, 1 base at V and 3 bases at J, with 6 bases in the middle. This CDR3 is CASSLRGDTGELFF. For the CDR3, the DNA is TGTGCCAGCAGCTTAAGAGGCGACACCGGGGAGCTGTTTTTT. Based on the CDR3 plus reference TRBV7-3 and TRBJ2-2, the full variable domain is GAGVSQTPSNKVTEKGKYVELRCDPISGHTALYWYRQSLGQGPEFLIYFQGTGAADDSGLPNDRFFAVRPEGSVSTLKIQRTERGDSAVYLCASSLRGDTGELFFGEGSRLTVL.

CDR3 in DNA: TGCAGCGTAGACAGGGGAGGAGAAGGTAATACGCAGTATTTT. It yields the protein CSVDRGGEGNTQYF. The rearrangement joins TRBV29-1 to TRBJ2-3; 8 bases match TRBD1. The trim removed 6 bases at V and 7 bases at J, leaving 12 bases unmatched. Germline lookup yields CDR1 SQVTM and CDR2 ANQGSEA. The CDR3 runs 14 residues.

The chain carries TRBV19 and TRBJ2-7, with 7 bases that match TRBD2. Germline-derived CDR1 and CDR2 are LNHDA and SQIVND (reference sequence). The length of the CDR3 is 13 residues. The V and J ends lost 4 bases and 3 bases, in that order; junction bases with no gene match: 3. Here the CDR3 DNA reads TGTGCCAGTAGTACTAGCGGCCTCTACGAGCAGTACTTC. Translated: CASSTSGLYEQYF.